These T cell receptor beta chains were read from a single sample in a study of blood T cell repertoires in COVID-19. This table comes from immunoSEQ multiplex PCR, and its TCRdb copy is limited to in-frame clones, with some not included. The repertoire consists of hundreds of thousands of clones, with approximately 79% occurring once and the leading ten covering 4.9%. Material: peripheral blood. The receptor source for this set is an elderly woman with active or convalescent COVID-19. The CDR3 runs from the conserved cysteine through the conserved F or W. The D gene is left open where the match is weak. Rows may omit the clone size; those that give it use once, few, many or a size class.

clone size	V gene	D gene	J gene	CDR3 DNA	CDR3 protein
.	TRBV3-1/TRBV3-2	TRBD1	TRBJ2-7	TGTGCCAGCAGCCGCGGACAGGGATACGTCGCCTACGAGCAGTACTTC	CASSRGQGYVAYEQYF
.	TRBV29-1	TRBD1	TRBJ2-3	TGCAGCGGGGGACAGTCTAGCACAGATACGCAGTATTTT	CSGGQSSTDTQYF
.	TRBV15	.	TRBJ1-1	TGTGCCACCAGCAGAGATGAGGGCACTGAAGCTTTCTTT	CATSRDEGTEAFF
.	TRBV12-3/TRBV12-4	.	TRBJ1-4	TGTGCCAGCTCGGGGTTAACTAATGAAAAACTGTTTTTT	CASSGLTNEKLFF
few	TRBV7-9	TRBD2	TRBJ2-3	TGTGCCAGCAGCTTCCTAGCGGGAGGCACAGATACGCAGTATTTT	CASSFLAGGTDTQYF
.	TRBV3-1/TRBV3-2	.	TRBJ2-2	TGTGCCGGCAGCCAAGGGTATTCGGGAGACGCCGGGGAGCTGTTTTTT	CAGSQGYSGDAGELFF
.	TRBV4-1	.	TRBJ1-2	TGCGCCAGCAGCCAAGGCTCAGGGGCCTATGGCTACACCTTC	CASSQGSGAYGYTF
.	TRBV3-1/TRBV3-2	.	TRBJ2-2	TGTGCCAGCAGCCAACGGCGGGACACCGGGGAGCTGTTTTTT	CASSQRRDTGELFF
.	TRBV19	TRBD2	TRBJ2-1	TGTGCCAGTAGTATGATCCCAGCGGGAGGCTCCAATGAGCAGTTCTTC	CASSMIPAGGSNEQFF
.	TRBV7-8	.	TRBJ2-7	TGTGCCAGCAGCCGTACCGGGGGTGGGTTCTCCTACGAGCAGTACTTC	CASSRTGGGFSYEQYF
.	TRBV10-3	TRBD2	TRBJ2-1	TGTGCCCTCTCGGCTAGCGGGAGGGCCTACAATGAGCAGTTCTTC	CALSASGRAYNEQFF
once	TRBV6-1	TRBD2	TRBJ2-7	TGTGCCAGCAGTGAAGAACTAGCGGGGTCGTCCTACGAGCAGTACTTC	CASSEELAGSSYEQYF
once	TRBV6-5	.	TRBJ2-7	TGTGCCAGCAGTTACTTTTCGGCCTACGAGCAGTACTTC	CASSYFSAYEQYF
once	TRBV6-2/TRBV6-3	TRBD1	TRBJ1-5	TGTGCCAGCAGTTACTTCTCCTCGACAGGGCTAGCCTATAGCAATCAGCCCCAGCATTTT	CASSYFSSTGLAYSNQPQHF
once	TRBV12-3/TRBV12-4	.	TRBJ2-1	TGTGCCAGCACCTCCCGCGGGGACAATGAGCAGTTCTTC	CASTSRGDNEQFF
few	TRBV28	.	TRBJ1-4	TGTGCCAGCGAATCTGCTGAGAATATGAATGAAAAACTGTTTTTT	CASESAENMNEKLFF
.	TRBV6-2/TRBV6-3	TRBD1	TRBJ2-7	TGTGCCAGCAGCTCCTCCGACAGGGAACACGAGCAGTACTTC	CASSSSDREHEQYF
.	TRBV29-1	.	TRBJ2-3	TGCAGCGGGACAAGGGGTCGGGTCGATACGCAGTATTTT	CSGTRGRVDTQYF
.	TRBV7-2	TRBD1	TRBJ2-7	TGTGCCAGCAGCTCCCGGACAGGGGGATCCTACGAGCAGTACTTC	CASSSRTGGSYEQYF
.	TRBV28	TRBD1	TRBJ2-2	TGTGCCAGCACCCCCAGGGGACAGGGAGAGACGGGGGAGCTGTTTTTT	CASTPRGQGETGELFF
.	TRBV29-1	.	TRBJ1-1	TGCAGCGTTTCATTCAGGAACACTGAAGCTTTCTTT	CSVSFRNTEAFF
.	TRBV6-5	.	TRBJ1-5	TGTGCCAGCAGTTCTCAGGGAGGTCAGCCCCAGCATTTT	CASSSQGGQPQHF
.	TRBV5-6	TRBD2	TRBJ2-7	TGTGCCAGCAGCTTGGCGGGGGGTGTTTACGAGCAGTACTTC	CASSLAGGVYEQYF
.	TRBV18	TRBD1	TRBJ2-2	TGTGCCAGCTCACCGCCCAACCGGGACAGGGGTACCGGGGAGCTGTTTTTT	CASSPPNRDRGTGELFF
.	TRBV19	.	TRBJ1-6	TGTGCCAGTAGTATTCCAGGGGCATCACCCCTCCACTTT	CASSIPGASPLHF
once	TRBV19	.	TRBJ2-7	TGTGCCAGTAGTATCACGGGGGGGGACAGCTCCTACGAGCAGTACTTC	CASSITGGDSSYEQYF
many	TRBV27	.	TRBJ2-7	TGTGCCAGCTCCGGGAACCCGCTGGACGAGCAGTACTTC	CASSGNPLDEQYF
.	TRBV4-1	TRBD1	TRBJ2-7	TGCGCCAGCAGCCAGACAGGGGTGAGAGAGCAGTACTTC	CASSQTGVREQYF
.	TRBV5-6	TRBD2	TRBJ2-1	TGTGCCAGCAGCTTATTAGCGGGTAATGAGCAGTTCTTC	CASSLLAGNEQFF
.	TRBV5-1	TRBD1	TRBJ2-6	TGCGCCAGCAGCCCCCCCGGGGACAGGGGCTACTCTGGGGCCAACGTCCTGACTTTC	CASSPPGDRGYSGANVLTF
.	TRBV19	TRBD2	TRBJ2-1	TGTGCCAGTAGATGGACTAGCGGAGGGAATGAGCAGTTCTTC	CASRWTSGGNEQFF
.	TRBV2	TRBD2	TRBJ2-7	TGTGCCAGCAGTGAACGATCTAGCGGGAGCTACGAGCAGTACTTC	CASSERSSGSYEQYF
.	TRBV4-1	.	TRBJ1-1	TGCGCCAGCAGCCAAGAGGAGATTCACACTGAAGCTTTCTTT	CASSQEEIHTEAFF
.	TRBV25-1	TRBD1	TRBJ1-1	TGTGCCAGCAGTGAAACGGGACAGGGGGTCCCTGAAGCTTTCTTT	CASSETGQGVPEAFF
.	TRBV11-2	.	TRBJ2-1	TGTGCCAGCAGCTCGCCCCATCTCGCAGGGCAATCCTACAATGAGCAGTTCTTC	CASSSPHLAGQSYNEQFF
.	TRBV6-5	.	TRBJ1-5	TGTGCCAGCCAGGCCCAGGAAGGCAATCAGCCCCAGCATTTT	CASQAQEGNQPQHF
.	TRBV5-5	TRBD2	TRBJ2-5	TGTGCCAGCAGCCGATCTAGCGGGAGTGTGGAGACCCAGTACTTC	CASSRSSGSVETQYF
.	TRBV6-2/TRBV6-3	.	TRBJ2-7	TGTGCCAGCAGTTACTCGATCGTTCGGGGGGCGTTCTACGAGCAGTACTTC	CASSYSIVRGAFYEQYF
.	TRBV12-3/TRBV12-4	TRBD1	TRBJ2-1	TGTGCCAGCAGCCGATCGACAGGGGGTGAGCAGTTCTTC	CASSRSTGGEQFF
.	TRBV6-2/TRBV6-3	.	TRBJ1-2	TGTGCCAGCAGTCGAGTAGGGACATCCAACTATGGCTACACCTTC	CASSRVGTSNYGYTF
.	TRBV18	.	TRBJ2-1	TGTGCCAGCTCACCACAAGGCGGGTCCTACAATGAGCAGTTCTTC	CASSPQGGSYNEQFF
.	TRBV18	TRBD1	TRBJ1-5	TGTGCCAGCTCAGATTATAAGACAGGGGATCAGCCCCAGCATTTT	CASSDYKTGDQPQHF
.	TRBV4-2	.	TRBJ1-2	TGTGCCAGCAGCCAAGATACAATAGGGCAGGGCTATGGCTACACCTTC	CASSQDTIGQGYGYTF
.	TRBV5-1	TRBD2	TRBJ2-1	TGCGCCAGCAGCCGTGGTTTCAGCGGGAGACACTACAATGAGCAGTTCTTC	CASSRGFSGRHYNEQFF
.	TRBV7-8	TRBD2	TRBJ2-7	TGTGCCAGCAGCTCTCTACTAGCGGGGACCACCTACGAGCAGTACTTC	CASSSLLAGTTYEQYF
.	TRBV19	.	TRBJ2-2	TGTGCCAGTAGTATGTGGACAACTACCGGGGAGCTGTTTTTT	CASSMWTTTGELFF
.	TRBV19	TRBD1	TRBJ1-2	TGTGCCAGTAGTAGACGGACAGGGTCCATCGGCTATGGCTACACCTTC	CASSRRTGSIGYGYTF
.	TRBV18	.	TRBJ1-5	TGTGCCAGCTCACCCCAAAGGCGAGACAAACTTCATCAGCCCCAGCATTTT	CASSPQRRDKLHQPQHF
.	TRBV2	TRBD1	TRBJ1-5	TGTGCCAGCAGTGAAGGGTACAGGGGTGACAATCAGCCCCAGCATTTT	CASSEGYRGDNQPQHF
.	TRBV28	.	TRBJ2-7	TGTGCCAGCAGTTTAGGTTGGCCGCACGAGCAGTACTTC	CASSLGWPHEQYF
.	TRBV7-2	.	TRBJ1-3	TGTGCCAGCAGTGGACAGTCTGGAAACACCATATATTTT	CASSGQSGNTIYF
.	TRBV18	.	TRBJ1-5	TGTGCCAGCTCACCCTCGTGGGGCAACAATCAGCCCCAGCATTTT	CASSPSWGNNQPQHF
.	TRBV5-1	TRBD1	TRBJ2-7	TGCGCCAGCAGCTCCCTCCCCATGACAGGGACCTACGAGCAGTACTTC	CASSSLPMTGTYEQYF
.	TRBV5-4	.	TRBJ2-1	TGTGCCAGCTTACTATCGGGAATTGGCAATGAGCAGTTCTTC	CASLLSGIGNEQFF